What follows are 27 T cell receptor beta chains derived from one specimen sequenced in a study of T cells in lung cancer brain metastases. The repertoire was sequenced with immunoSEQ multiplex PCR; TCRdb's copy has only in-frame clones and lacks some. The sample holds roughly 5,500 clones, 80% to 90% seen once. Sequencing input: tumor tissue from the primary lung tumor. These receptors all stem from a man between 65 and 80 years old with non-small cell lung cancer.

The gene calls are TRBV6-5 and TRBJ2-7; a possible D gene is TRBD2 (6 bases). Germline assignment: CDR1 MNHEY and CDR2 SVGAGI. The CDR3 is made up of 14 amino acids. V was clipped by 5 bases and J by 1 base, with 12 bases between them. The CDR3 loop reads CASSNRDWSYEQYF. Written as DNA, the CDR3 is TGTGCCAGCAGTAACCGGGACTGGTCCTACGAGCAGTACTTC.

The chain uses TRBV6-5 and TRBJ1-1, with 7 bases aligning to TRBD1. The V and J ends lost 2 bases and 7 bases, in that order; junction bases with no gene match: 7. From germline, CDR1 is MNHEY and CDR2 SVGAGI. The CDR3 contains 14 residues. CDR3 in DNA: TGTGCCAGCAGTTACAACAGGGGTGGTGGTGAAGCTTTCTTT. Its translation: CASSYNRGGGEAFF.

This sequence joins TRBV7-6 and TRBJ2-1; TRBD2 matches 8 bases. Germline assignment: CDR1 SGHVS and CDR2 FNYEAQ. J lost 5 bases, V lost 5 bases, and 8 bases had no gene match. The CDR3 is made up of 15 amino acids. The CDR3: CASSISGERNNEQFF. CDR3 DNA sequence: TGTGCCAGCAGCATTAGCGGGGAGCGAAACAATGAGCAGTTCTTC.

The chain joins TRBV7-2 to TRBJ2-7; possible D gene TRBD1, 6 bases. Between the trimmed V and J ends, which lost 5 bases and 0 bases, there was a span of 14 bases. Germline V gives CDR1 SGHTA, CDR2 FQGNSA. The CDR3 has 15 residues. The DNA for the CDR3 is TGTGCCAGCAGCGACGACAGGAACAGCTCCTACGAGCAGTACTTC. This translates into CASSDDRNSSYEQYF.

CDR3 DNA sequence: TGTGCCAGCAGTGGGACAGCTAACTATGGCTACACCTTC. Translated, it gives CASSGTANYGYTF. This chain links TRBV6-5 with TRBJ1-2; 7 bases line up with TRBD1. The germline gives CDR1 MNHEY, CDR2 SVGAGI. This CDR3 has 13 amino acids. J gave up 0 bases and V 5 bases, and 0 bases lay outside the gene matches.

CDR3 residues: CASSSGQGASQPQHF. CDR3 nucleotides: TGTGCCAGCAGTTCGGGACAGGGGGCGTCTCAGCCCCAGCATTTT. The chain has TRBV6-5 and TRBJ1-5; 12 nucleotides match TRBD1. The germline CDR1 and CDR2 sequences are MNHEY and SVGAGI. The ends lost 4 bases at V and 6 bases at J; junction bases unmatched: 4. The CDR3 runs 15 residues.

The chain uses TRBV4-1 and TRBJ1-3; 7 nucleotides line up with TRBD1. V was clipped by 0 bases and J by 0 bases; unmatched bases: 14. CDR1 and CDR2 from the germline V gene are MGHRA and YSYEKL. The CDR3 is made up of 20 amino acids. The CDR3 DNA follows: TGCGCCAGCAGCCAAGAGGAGGAAGGGGGCTCTGTTAGCTCTGGAAACACCATATATTTT. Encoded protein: CASSQEEEGGSVSSGNTIYF.

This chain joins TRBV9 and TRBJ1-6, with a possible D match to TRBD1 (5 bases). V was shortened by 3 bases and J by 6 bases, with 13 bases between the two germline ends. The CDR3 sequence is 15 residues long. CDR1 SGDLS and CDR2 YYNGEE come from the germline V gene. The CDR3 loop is CASSALGGSNSPLHF. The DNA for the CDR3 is TGTGCCAGCAGCGCCTTGGGGGGTAGTAATTCACCCCTCCACTTT.

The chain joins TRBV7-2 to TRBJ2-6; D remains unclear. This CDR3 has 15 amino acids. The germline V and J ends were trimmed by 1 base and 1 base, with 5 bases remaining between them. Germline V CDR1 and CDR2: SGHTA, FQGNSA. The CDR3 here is CASSLDGSGANVLTF. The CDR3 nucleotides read TGTGCCAGCAGCTTAGATGGGTCTGGGGCCAACGTCCTGACTTTC.

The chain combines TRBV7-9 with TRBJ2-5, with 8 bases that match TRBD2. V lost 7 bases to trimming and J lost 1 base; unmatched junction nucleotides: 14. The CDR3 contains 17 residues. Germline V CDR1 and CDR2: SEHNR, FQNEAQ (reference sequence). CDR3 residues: CASTMTTGGAGQETQYF. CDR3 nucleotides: TGTGCCAGCACCATGACAACCGGGGGGGCAGGCCAAGAGACCCAGTACTTC.

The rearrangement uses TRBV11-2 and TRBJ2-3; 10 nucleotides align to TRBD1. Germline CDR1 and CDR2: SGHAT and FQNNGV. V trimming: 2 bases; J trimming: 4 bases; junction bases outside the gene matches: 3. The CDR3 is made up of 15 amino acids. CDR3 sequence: CASSLRGTGADTQYF. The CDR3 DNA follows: TGTGCCAGCAGCTTAAGGGGGACAGGGGCAGATACGCAGTATTTT.

The CDR3 bases are TGTGCCAGCAGCCCACTGGGATTGGACACCGGGGAGCTGTTTTTT. Its translation is CASSPLGLDTGELFF. The rearrangement joins TRBV21-1 to TRBJ2-2. TRBV21-1 is termed a pseudogene. CDR3 length equals 15 residues.

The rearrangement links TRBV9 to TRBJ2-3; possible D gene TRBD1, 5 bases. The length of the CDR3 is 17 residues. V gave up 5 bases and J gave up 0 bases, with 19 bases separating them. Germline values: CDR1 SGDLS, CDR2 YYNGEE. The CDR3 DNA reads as TGTGCCAGCAGTCTCTTCGACCAGGGTAGGAGCACAGATACGCAGTATTTT. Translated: CASSLFDQGRSTDTQYF.

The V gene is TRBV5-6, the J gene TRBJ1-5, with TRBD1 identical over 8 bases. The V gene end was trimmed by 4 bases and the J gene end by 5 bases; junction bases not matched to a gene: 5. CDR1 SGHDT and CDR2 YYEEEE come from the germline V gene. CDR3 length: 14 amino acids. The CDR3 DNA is TGTGCCAGCAGCCCGGACAGGGTGGATCAGCCCCAGCATTTT. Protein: CASSPDRVDQPQHF.

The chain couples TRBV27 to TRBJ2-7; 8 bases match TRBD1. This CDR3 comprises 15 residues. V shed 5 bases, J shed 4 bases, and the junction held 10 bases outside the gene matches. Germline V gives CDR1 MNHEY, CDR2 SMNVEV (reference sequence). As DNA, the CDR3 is TGTGCCAGCAGTAACCCAGGGGGCGCTAAGTACGAGCAGTACTTC. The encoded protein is CASSNPGGAKYEQYF.

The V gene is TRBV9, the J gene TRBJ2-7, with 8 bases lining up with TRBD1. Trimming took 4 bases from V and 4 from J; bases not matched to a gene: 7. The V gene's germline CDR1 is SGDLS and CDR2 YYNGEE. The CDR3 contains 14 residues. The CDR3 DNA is TGTGCCAGCAGCCCTGGACAGGGCTATTACGAGCAGTACTTC. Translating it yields CASSPGQGYYEQYF.

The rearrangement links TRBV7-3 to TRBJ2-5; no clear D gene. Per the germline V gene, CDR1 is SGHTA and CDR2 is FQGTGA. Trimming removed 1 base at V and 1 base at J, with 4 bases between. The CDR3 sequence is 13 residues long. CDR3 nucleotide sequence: TGTGCCAGCAGCTTAATTCCCCAAGAGACCCAGTACTTC. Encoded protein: CASSLIPQETQYF.

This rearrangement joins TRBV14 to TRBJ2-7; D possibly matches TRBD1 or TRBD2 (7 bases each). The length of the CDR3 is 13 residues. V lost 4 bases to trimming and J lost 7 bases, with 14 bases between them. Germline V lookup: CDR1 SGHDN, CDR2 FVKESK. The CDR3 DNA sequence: TGTGCCAGCAGCCTAGCCAGGGGGGGAGAGCAGTACTTC. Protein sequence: CASSLARGGEQYF.

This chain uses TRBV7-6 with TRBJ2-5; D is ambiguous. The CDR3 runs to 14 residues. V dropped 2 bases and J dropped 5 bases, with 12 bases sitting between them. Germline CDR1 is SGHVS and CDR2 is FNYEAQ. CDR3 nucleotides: TGTGCCAGCAGCTTATTCGGACCTCGGGAGACCCAGTACTTC. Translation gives CASSLFGPRETQYF.

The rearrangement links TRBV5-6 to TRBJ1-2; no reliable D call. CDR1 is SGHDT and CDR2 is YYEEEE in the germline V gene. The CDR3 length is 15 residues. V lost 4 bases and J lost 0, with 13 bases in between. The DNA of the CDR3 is TGTGCCAGCAGCCCCGGACGAGCTCCTAACTATGGCTACACCTTC. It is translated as CASSPGRAPNYGYTF.

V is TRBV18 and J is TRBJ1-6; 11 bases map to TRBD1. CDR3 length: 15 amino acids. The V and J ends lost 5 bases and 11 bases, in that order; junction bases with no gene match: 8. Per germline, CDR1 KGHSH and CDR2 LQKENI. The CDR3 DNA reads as TGTGCCAGCTCAACGTCGGACAGGGGGCGAGCACCCCTCCACTTT. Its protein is CASSTSDRGRAPLHF.

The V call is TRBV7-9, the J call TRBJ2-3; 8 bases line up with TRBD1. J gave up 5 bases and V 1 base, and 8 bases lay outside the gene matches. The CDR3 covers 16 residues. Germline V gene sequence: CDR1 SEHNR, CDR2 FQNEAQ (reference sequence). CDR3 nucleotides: TGTGCCAGCAGCTTAGATACAGGGGGTCAGGGAGATACGCAGTATTTT. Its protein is CASSLDTGGQGDTQYF.

CDR3 sequence: CASSARDRGLVGANVLTF. DNA of the CDR3: TGTGCCAGCAGCGCCCGGGACAGGGGCCTCGTTGGGGCCAACGTCCTGACTTTC. This chain joins TRBV9 and TRBJ2-6; 10 bases map to TRBD1. The CDR3 is 18 residues long. The germline CDR1 and CDR2 sequences are SGDLS and YYNGEE. Trimming at V came to 3 bases and at J to 3 bases, leaving 9 bases not matched to a gene.

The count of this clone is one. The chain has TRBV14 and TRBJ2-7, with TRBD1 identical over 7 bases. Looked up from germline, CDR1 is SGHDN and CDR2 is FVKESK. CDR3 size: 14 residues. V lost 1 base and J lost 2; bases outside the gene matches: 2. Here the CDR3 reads CASSQAGGTYEQYF. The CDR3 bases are TGTGCCAGCAGCCAAGCAGGGGGAACCTACGAGCAGTACTTC.

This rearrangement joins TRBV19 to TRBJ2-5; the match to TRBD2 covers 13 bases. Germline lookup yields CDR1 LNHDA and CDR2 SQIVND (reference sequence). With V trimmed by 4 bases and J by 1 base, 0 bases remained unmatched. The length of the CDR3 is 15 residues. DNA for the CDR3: TGTGCCAGTAGTAGGACTAGCGGGAGCCAAGAGACCCAGTACTTC. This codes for CASSRTSGSQETQYF. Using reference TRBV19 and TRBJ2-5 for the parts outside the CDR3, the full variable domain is DGGITQSPKYLFRKEGQNVTLSCEQNLNHDAMYWYRQDPGQGLRLIYYSQIVNDFQKGDIAEGYSVSREKKESFPLTVTSAQKNPTAFYLCASSRTSGSQETQYFGPGTRLLVL.

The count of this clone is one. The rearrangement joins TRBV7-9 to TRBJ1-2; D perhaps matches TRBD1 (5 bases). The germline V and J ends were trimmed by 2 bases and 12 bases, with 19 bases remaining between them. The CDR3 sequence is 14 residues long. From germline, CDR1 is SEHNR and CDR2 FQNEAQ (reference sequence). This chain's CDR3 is CASSLFSGHSLNTF. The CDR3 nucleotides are TGTGCCAGCAGCTTATTTTCAGGACACTCCCTTAACACCTTC. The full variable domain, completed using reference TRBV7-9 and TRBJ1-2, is DTGVSQNPRHKITKRGQNVTFRCDPISEHNRLYWYRQTLGQGPEFLTYFQNEAQLEKSRLLSDRFSAERPKGSFSTLEIQRTEQGDSAMYLCASSLFSGHSLNTFGSGTRLTVV.

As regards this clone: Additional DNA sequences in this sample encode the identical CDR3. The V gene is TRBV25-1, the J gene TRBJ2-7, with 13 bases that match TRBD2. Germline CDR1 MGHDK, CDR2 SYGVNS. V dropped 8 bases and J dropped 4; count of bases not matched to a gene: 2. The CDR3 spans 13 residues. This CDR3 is CASRTSGSYEQYF. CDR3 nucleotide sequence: TGTGCCAGCCGGACTAGCGGGAGTTACGAGCAGTACTTC.